This passage covers 17 T cell receptor beta chains from one sample sequenced in a study of blood T cell repertoires in COVID-19. Some clones are missing from TCRdb's copy, which holds only in-frame ones; the method was immunoSEQ multiplex PCR. The data contain approximately 160,000 clones, approximately 85% of them singletons. What was sequenced was peripheral blood. The receptors here all came from a man aged 40-49 years who had recovered from COVID-19.

This rearrangement joins TRBV12-3 or TRBV12-4 to TRBJ2-5; D is ambiguous. V was shortened by 1 base and J by 5 bases, with 8 bases between the two germline ends. CDR3 size: 13 residues. CDR3 region: CASSLESGETQYF. The DNA for the CDR3 is TGTGCCAGCAGTTTAGAGTCCGGGGAGACCCAGTACTTC.

With regard to this clone: In the same sample, other DNA sequences code for this CDR3. The gene calls are TRBV6-2 or TRBV6-3 and TRBJ1-2; D is unclear. CDR1 is MNHEY, CDR2 SVGEGT, per germline. The CDR3 contains 12 residues. Trimming removed 2 bases from V and 4 bases from J, with 5 bases in between. The CDR3 here is CASSYSSYGYTF. In nucleotides, the CDR3 is TGTGCCAGCAGTTACAGCTCCTATGGCTACACCTTC.

This clone has just a few counts. The genes are TRBV6-2 or TRBV6-3 and TRBJ2-7, with D possibly matching TRBD1 (5 bases). V was trimmed by 6 bases and J by 0 bases, leaving 15 bases between them. Per germline, CDR1 MNHEY and CDR2 SVGEGT. The CDR3 length is 15 residues. The CDR3 nucleotides read TGTGCCAGCAGCCTTACCGACAGACACTCCTACGAGCAGTACTTC. Translated: CASSLTDRHSYEQYF.

This clone was observed a single time. This chain joins TRBV11-3 and TRBJ2-5, with D unclear. This CDR3 spans 13 amino acids. V lost 4 bases and J 4 bases, leaving 10 bases between the germline ends. CDR1 is SGHNT, CDR2 YENEEA, per germline. The CDR3 bases are TGTGCCAGCAGCTATCAGCCGGGAGAGACCCAGTACTTC. Its translation is CASSYQPGETQYF.

The V and J genes are TRBV28 and TRBJ2-1; D possibly corresponds to TRBD2 (6 bases). Germline CDR1 and CDR2: MDHEN and SYDVKM. The CDR3 length is 14 residues. Trimming shortened V by 6 bases and J by 8 bases, and 17 bases separated the two germline ends. The DNA of the CDR3 is TGTGCCAGCAGGCTGACTAGTGCAAGCTATGAGCAGTTCTTC. Protein: CASRLTSASYEQFF.

This clone was detected once. CDR3 DNA: TGTGCCAGCAGCGTAGCTGGGACCTTGGGGGGGGATACTGGCTACACCTTC. Translated, it gives CASSVAGTLGGDTGYTF. The rearrangement uses TRBV9 and TRBJ1-2; tentatively, D is TRBD1 (5 bases). The CDR3 loop spans 17 amino acids. The V and J ends lost 0 bases and 7 bases respectively, with 22 bases between them. From germline, CDR1 is SGDLS and CDR2 YYNGEE.

In DNA form, the CDR3 reads TGCAGCGTTGAAGATCTTCGGTTAGGGGAACCCTCCTACGAGCAGTACTTC. Translation gives CSVEDLRLGEPSYEQYF. The chain joins TRBV29-1 to TRBJ2-7, with a tentative D call TRBD1 (5 bases). Germline CDR1 SQVTM, CDR2 ANQGSEA. This CDR3 spans 17 amino acids. Trimming stripped 0 bases from V and 0 bases from J, with 18 bases between.

The chain has TRBV6-2 or TRBV6-3 and TRBJ2-4; weak D call: TRBD2 (6 bases). V was pared by 0 bases and J by 7 bases, with 13 bases between. This CDR3 has 15 amino acids. Per the germline V gene, CDR1 is MNHEY and CDR2 is SVGEGT. This CDR3 is CASSYSGGVPNIQYF. DNA of the CDR3: TGTGCCAGCAGTTACTCAGGCGGGGTCCCCAACATTCAGTACTTC.

The chain employs TRBV27 and TRBJ1-2; D remains unclear. Between the trimmed V and J ends, which lost 5 bases and 5 bases, there was a span of 27 bases. This CDR3 contains 18 residues. Germline V gene sequence: CDR1 MNHEY, CDR2 SMNVEV (reference sequence). CDR3 amino acids: CASSALQPVGPHRYGYTF. CDR3 DNA: TGTGCCAGCAGTGCCCTGCAGCCTGTTGGGCCGCACCGTTATGGCTACACCTTC.

V and J are TRBV3-1 (or the pseudogene TRBV3-2) and TRBJ2-7, with 8 bases that match TRBD2. Germline CDR1 is LGHDT and CDR2 is YNNKEL (reference sequence). V lost 3 bases to trimming and J lost 5 bases; unmatched junction nucleotides: 9. The CDR3 is 15 amino acids. CDR3 protein: CASSQGGGRTDEQYF. CDR3 in DNA: TGTGCCAGCAGCCAGGGAGGCGGGAGGACAGACGAGCAGTACTTC.

V and J are TRBV5-6 and TRBJ1-3; 7 bases are shared with TRBD1. V gave up 4 bases and J gave up 11 bases; unmatched junction bases: 18. Germline CDR1 SGHDT, CDR2 YYEEEE. CDR3 length equals 16 residues. The CDR3 bases are TGTGCCAGCAGCCCGTATCTCCGGGACAGTGAAGTTCCCATATATTTT. Translated, it gives CASSPYLRDSEVPIYF.

As concerns this clone: This CDR3 is also generated by other DNA sequences in the sample. CDR3 nucleotide sequence: TGTGCCAGCTCACCACCGGGACTAGCGGGAAACACCGGGGAGCTGTTTTTT. Translated: CASSPPGLAGNTGELFF. The chain links TRBV18 to TRBJ2-2; TRBD2 aligns across 13 bases. Unmatched junction bases numbered 0, after V lost 0 bases and J lost 2 bases. CDR1 and CDR2 (germline): KGHSH, LQKENI. This CDR3 spans 17 amino acids. The whole variable domain, filled in from reference TRBV18 and TRBJ2-2, reads NAGVMQNPRHLVRRRGQEARLRCSPMKGHSHVYWYRQLPEEGLKFMVYLQKENIIDESGMPKERFSAEFPKEGPSILRIQQVVRGDSAAYFCASSPPGLAGNTGELFFGEGSRLTVL.

This sequence joins TRBV3-1 (or the pseudogene TRBV3-2) and TRBJ2-5, with D unclear. The CDR3 covers 13 residues. The V gene's germline CDR1 is LGHDT and CDR2 YNNKEL (reference sequence). Between the trimmed V and J ends, which lost 5 bases and 10 bases, there was a span of 17 bases. CDR3 DNA: TGTGCCAGCAGCAAAGGGTCAACGAGGATCCAGTACTTC. Translation gives CASSKGSTRIQYF.

This clone was counted a single time. One end of the junction fails to match germline, which may point to a read error. The rearrangement links TRBV6-2 or TRBV6-3 to TRBJ1-4, with a tentative D call TRBD1 (5 bases). CDR1 and CDR2 from the germline V gene are MNHEY and SVGEGT. This CDR3 comprises 14 residues. CDR3 sequence (DNA): TGTGCCAGCAGTGACTCAAGGGGTCCGAAAAAACTGTTTTTT. Translation: CASSDSRGPKKLFF.

The chain uses TRBV4-3 and TRBJ2-5; D is unclear. CDR3 length: 13 residues. The germline V gene has CDR1 LGHNA and CDR2 YSLEER. Deletions cut 5 bases from V and 5 bases from J, with 12 bases between. The CDR3 spells CASSEEPGETQYF. For the CDR3, the DNA is TGCGCCAGCAGCGAGGAACCCGGGGAGACCCAGTACTTC.

The chain employs TRBV7-2 and TRBJ2-7; 8 bases are a match to TRBD1. The CDR3 is 14 residues long. Trimming took 5 bases from V and 3 from J; bases not matched to a gene: 6. CDR1 is SGHTA, CDR2 FQGNSA, per germline. The CDR3 nucleotides read TGTGCCAGCAGCACCCGGGACAGGTTCTACGAGCAGTACTTC. This translates into CASSTRDRFYEQYF.

CDR3 loop: CASSFYLGLAGAAQETQYF. In DNA, the CDR3 is TGTGCCAGCAGCTTCTACTTAGGACTAGCGGGGGCTGCACAAGAGACCCAGTACTTC. The gene calls are TRBV5-8 and TRBJ2-5, with 13 positions matching TRBD2. The germline gives CDR1 SGHTS, CDR2 YDEGEE. There are 19 residues in the CDR3. V lost 2 bases and J lost 2; bases outside the gene matches: 12.